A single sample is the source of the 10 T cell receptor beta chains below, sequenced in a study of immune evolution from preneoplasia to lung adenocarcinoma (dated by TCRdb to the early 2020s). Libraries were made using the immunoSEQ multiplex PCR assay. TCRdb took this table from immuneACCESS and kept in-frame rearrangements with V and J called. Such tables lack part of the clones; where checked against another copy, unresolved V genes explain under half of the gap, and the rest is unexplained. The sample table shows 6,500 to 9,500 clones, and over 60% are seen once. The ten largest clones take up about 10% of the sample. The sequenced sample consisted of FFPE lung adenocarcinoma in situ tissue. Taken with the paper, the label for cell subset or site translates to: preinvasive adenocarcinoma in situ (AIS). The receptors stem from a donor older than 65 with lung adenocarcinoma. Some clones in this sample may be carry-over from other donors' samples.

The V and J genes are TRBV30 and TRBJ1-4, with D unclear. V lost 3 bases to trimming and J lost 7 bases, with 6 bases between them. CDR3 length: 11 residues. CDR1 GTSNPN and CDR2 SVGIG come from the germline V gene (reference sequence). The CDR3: CAWRIGEKLFF. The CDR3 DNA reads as TGTGCCTGGAGGATCGGTGAAAAACTGTTTTTT.

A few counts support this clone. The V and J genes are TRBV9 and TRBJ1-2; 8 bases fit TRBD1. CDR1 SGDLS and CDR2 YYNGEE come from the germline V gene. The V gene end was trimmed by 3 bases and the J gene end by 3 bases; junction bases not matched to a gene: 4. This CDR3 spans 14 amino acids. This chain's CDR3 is CASSAKTGDYGYTF. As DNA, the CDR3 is TGTGCCAGCAGCGCCAAGACAGGGGACTATGGCTACACCTTC.

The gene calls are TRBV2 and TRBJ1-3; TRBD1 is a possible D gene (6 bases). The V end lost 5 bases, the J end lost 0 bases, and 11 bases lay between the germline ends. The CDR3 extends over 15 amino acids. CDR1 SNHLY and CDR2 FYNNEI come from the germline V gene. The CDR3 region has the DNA TGTGCCAGCAGTCTGGACAGAAACTCTGGAAACACCATATATTTT. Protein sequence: CASSLDRNSGNTIYF.

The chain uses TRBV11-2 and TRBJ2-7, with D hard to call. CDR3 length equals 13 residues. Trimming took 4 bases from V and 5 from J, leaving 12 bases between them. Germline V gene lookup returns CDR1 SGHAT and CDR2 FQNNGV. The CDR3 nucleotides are TGTGCCAGCAGCTCTGGGTGGGTCGACGAGCAGTACTTC. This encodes CASSSGWVDEQYF.

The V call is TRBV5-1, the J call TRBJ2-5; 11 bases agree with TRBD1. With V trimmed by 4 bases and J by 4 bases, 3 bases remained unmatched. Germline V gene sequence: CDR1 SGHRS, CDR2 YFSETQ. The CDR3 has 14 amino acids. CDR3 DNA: TGCGCCAGCAGCAAGGGACAGGGGGGAGAGACCCAGTACTTC. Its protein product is CASSKGQGGETQYF.

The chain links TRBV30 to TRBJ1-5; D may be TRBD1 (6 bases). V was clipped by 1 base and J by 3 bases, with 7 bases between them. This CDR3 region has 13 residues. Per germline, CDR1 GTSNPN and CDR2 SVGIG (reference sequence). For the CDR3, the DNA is TGTGCCTGGAGTGGGGACACCAATCAGCCCCAGCATTTT. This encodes CAWSGDTNQPQHF.

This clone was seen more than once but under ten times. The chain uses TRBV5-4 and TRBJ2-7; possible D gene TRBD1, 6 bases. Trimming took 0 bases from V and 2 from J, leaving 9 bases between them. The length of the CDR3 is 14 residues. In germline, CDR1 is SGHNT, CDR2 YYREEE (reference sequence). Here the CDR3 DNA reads TGTGCCAGCAGCTTGGAACAGGGCCCCTACGAGCAGTACTTC. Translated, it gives CASSLEQGPYEQYF. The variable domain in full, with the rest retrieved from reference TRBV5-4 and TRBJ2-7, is ETGVTQSPTHLIKTRGQQVTLRCSSQSGHNTVSWYQQALGQGPQFIFQYYREEENGRGNFPPRFSGLQFPNYSSELNVNALELDDSALYLCASSLEQGPYEQYFGPGTRLTVT.

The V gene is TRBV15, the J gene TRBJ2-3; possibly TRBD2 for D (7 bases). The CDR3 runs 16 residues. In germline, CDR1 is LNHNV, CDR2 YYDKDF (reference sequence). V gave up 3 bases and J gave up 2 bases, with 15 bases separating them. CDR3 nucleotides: TGTGCCACCAGCAGGAGGGGGAGGGCCGACACAGATACGCAGTATTTT. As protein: CATSRRGRADTDTQYF.

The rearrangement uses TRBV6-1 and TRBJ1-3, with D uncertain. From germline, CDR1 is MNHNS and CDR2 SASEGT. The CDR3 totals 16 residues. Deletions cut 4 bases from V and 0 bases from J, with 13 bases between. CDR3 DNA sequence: TGTGCCAGCAGTGCCGTCTGGACGGGCTCTGGAAACACCATATATTTT. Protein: CASSAVWTGSGNTIYF.

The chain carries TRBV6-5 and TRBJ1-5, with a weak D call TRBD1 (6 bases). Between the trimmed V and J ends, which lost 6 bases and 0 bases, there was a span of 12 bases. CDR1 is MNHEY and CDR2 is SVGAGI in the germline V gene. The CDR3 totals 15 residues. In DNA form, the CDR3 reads TGTGCCAGCAGCCCTGCAGGGGCTAGCAATCAGCCCCAGCATTTT. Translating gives CASSPAGASNQPQHF.